These 17 T cell receptor beta chains came from one sample sequenced in a study of shared clonotypes between healthy human individuals. The protocol was immunoSEQ multiplex PCR, while the TCRdb copy is restricted to in-frame clones and leaves out a portion. Seen here are about 2.4 million clones, around nine tenths observed once, and the top ten hold roughly 0.13%. The sequencing input was naive CD4+ T cells sorted from blood. Documented subset: CD45RA+ positively selected. These receptors were collected from a man between 18 and 35 years old in good health.

This chain connects TRBV18 to TRBJ1-1; D is unclear. Trimming pared 1 base from V and 2 bases from J, leaving 5 bases between. The V gene's germline CDR1 is KGHSH and CDR2 LQKENI. This CDR3 contains 13 residues. The CDR3 nucleotides read TGTGCCAGCTCACCACGGTTTAACACTGAAGCTTTCTTT. It translates to CASSPRFNTEAFF.

This clone was found once. The chain employs TRBV5-1 and TRBJ2-2; 8 nucleotides match TRBD2. Germline V gene lookup returns CDR1 SGHRS and CDR2 YFSETQ. The CDR3 consists of 15 residues. Losses at the gene ends were 5 bases for V and 6 bases for J; bases not matched to a gene: 9. The DNA of the CDR3 is TGCGCCAGCAGTTCTAAAGCGGGAGATGCCGGGGAGCTGTTTTTT. It translates to CASSSKAGDAGELFF.

The chain is built from TRBV5-1 and TRBJ2-7; TRBD2 aligns across 13 bases. The V and J ends lost 4 bases and 5 bases, in that order; junction bases with no gene match: 9. This CDR3 has 16 residues. Germline values: CDR1 SGHRS, CDR2 YFSETQ. The CDR3 reads CASSVLAGGPFHEQYF. The CDR3 DNA reads TGCGCCAGCAGCGTACTAGCGGGGGGGCCCTTCCACGAGCAGTACTTC.

The chain joins TRBV4-3 to TRBJ1-1; unclear D gene. Trimming removed 0 bases at V and 6 bases at J, with 11 bases between. This CDR3 contains 14 residues. Per the germline V gene, CDR1 is LGHNA and CDR2 is YSLEER. CDR3: CASSQEGGVSEAFF. The CDR3 nucleotides read TGCGCCAGCAGCCAAGAAGGAGGAGTATCTGAAGCTTTCTTT.

The V and J genes are TRBV7-2 and TRBJ2-7; possibly TRBD2 for D (6 bases). The CDR3 extends over 13 amino acids. Germline CDR1 reads SGHTA; CDR2 reads FQGNSA. Trimming pared 5 bases from V and 13 bases from J, leaving 21 bases between. In DNA form, the CDR3 reads TGTGCCAGCAGCGTCTTACTAGCCCCGACTCATTACTTC. Translating gives CASSVLLAPTHYF.

V usage is TRBV9 and J usage is TRBJ1-1; D unclear. Germline assignment: CDR1 SGDLS and CDR2 YYNGEE. V was cut by 3 bases and J by 11 bases, with 11 bases left in between. This CDR3 contains 11 residues. The CDR3 loop reads CASSGGRRAFF. The CDR3 DNA reads as TGTGCCAGCAGCGGCGGGCGGAGGGCTTTCTTT.

The genes are TRBV20-1 and TRBJ2-7, with D unresolved. The CDR3 has 11 amino acids. With 7 bases removed from V and 0 bases from J, the gap between germline ends came to 7 bases. Germline V gives CDR1 DFQATT, CDR2 SNEGSKA (reference sequence). CDR3 residues: CSGGGSYEQYF. CDR3 nucleotide sequence: TGCAGTGGAGGCGGCTCCTACGAGCAGTACTTC.

The J gene is TRBJ1-1, the V gene TRBV4-1; the D is unclear. Deletions cut 3 bases from V and 10 bases from J, with 18 bases between. This CDR3 is 14 amino acids long. Per germline, CDR1 MGHRA and CDR2 YSYEKL. The CDR3 DNA reads as TGCGCCAGCAGCCAGATAAGGACGGAGCTTGTAGCTTTCTTT. Translation gives CASSQIRTELVAFF.

This clone was observed once. The chain uses TRBV27 and TRBJ1-2, with 9 bases aligning to TRBD1. In germline, CDR1 is MNHEY, CDR2 SMNVEV (reference sequence). J was trimmed by 4 bases and V by 2 bases; bases with no gene match: 5. The CDR3 is made up of 15 amino acids. This CDR3 is CASSLGGQGGYGYTF. The CDR3 coding sequence is TGTGCCAGCAGTTTAGGGGGACAGGGCGGCTATGGCTACACCTTC.

The chain links TRBV19 to TRBJ1-2, with 9 bases lining up with TRBD1. CDR1 and CDR2 (germline): LNHDA, SQIVND (reference sequence). This CDR3 is 14 amino acids long. Trimming cost V 5 bases and J 4 bases; bases outside gene matches: 5. This chain's CDR3 is CASSDGQGPYGYTF. CDR3 sequence (DNA): TGTGCCAGTAGTGACGGACAGGGGCCCTATGGCTACACCTTC.

V and J are TRBV28 and TRBJ1-5; D ambiguous. Deletions cut 6 bases from V and 4 bases from J, with 10 bases between. CDR1 and CDR2 (germline): MDHEN, SYDVKM. This CDR3 is 13 amino acids long. CDR3 in amino acids: CASRFELNQPQHF. CDR3 nucleotide sequence: TGTGCCAGCAGGTTCGAGCTGAATCAGCCCCAGCATTTT.

V gene TRBV6-1 combines with J gene TRBJ2-7, with 8 bases identical to TRBD2. This CDR3 region has 14 residues. The V gene end was trimmed by 7 bases and the J gene end by 9 bases; junction bases not matched to a gene: 14. Germline CDR1 MNHNS, CDR2 SASEGT. The CDR3 region is CASIQSGSTARQYF. CDR3 in DNA: TGTGCCAGCATCCAGAGCGGGAGCACGGCGCGGCAGTACTTC.

This clone was picked up one time. The V gene is TRBV10-3, the J gene TRBJ2-7; 9 nucleotides agree with TRBD2. J lost 5 bases, V lost 2 bases, and 4 bases had no gene match. Germline V gene lookup returns CDR1 ENHRY and CDR2 SYGVKD. CDR3 length: 14 residues. CDR3 residues: CAISEGTSWDEQYF. CDR3 nucleotide sequence: TGTGCCATCAGTGAGGGGACTAGCTGGGACGAGCAGTACTTC.

The chain employs TRBV30 and TRBJ1-2, with D possibly matching TRBD1 (6 bases). Trimming pared 4 bases from V and 8 bases from J, leaving 17 bases between. CDR3 length: 13 amino acids. CDR1 and CDR2 (germline): GTSNPN, SVGIG (reference sequence). CDR3 sequence: CAWTQGGAGGYTF. The CDR3 DNA reads TGTGCCTGGACACAGGGTGGGGCGGGCGGCTACACCTTC.

The genes are TRBV5-4 and TRBJ2-1; no firm D call. Germline V gene sequence: CDR1 SGHNT, CDR2 YYREEE (reference sequence). The germline V and J ends were trimmed by 0 bases and 3 bases, with 7 bases remaining between them. CDR3 length: 14 residues. The CDR3 DNA sequence: TGTGCCAGCAGCTTGGTGGGGTACTACAATGAGCAGTTCTTC. Its translation is CASSLVGYYNEQFF.

The CDR3 bases are TGTGCCAGCTCACGGACAGGGGAGCTGCCTGGAAACACCATATATTTT. It codes for CASSRTGELPGNTIYF. The chain links TRBV18 to TRBJ1-3, with 9 bases identical to TRBD1. Germline values: CDR1 KGHSH, CDR2 LQKENI. This CDR3 has 16 amino acids. Trimming removed 4 bases from V and 2 bases from J; junction bases left unmatched: 6.

The DNA of the CDR3 is TGTGCCAGCAGCTTCGTCAGCTCCTACGAGCAGTACTTC. Amino acids: CASSFVSSYEQYF. This chain joins TRBV5-5 and TRBJ2-7; D not certain. CDR1 and CDR2 from the germline V gene are SGHKS and YYEKEE (reference sequence). Trimming removed 2 bases at V and 0 bases at J, with 6 bases between. This CDR3 has 13 residues. The full variable domain, completed using reference TRBV5-5 and TRBJ2-7, is DAGVTQSPTHLIKTRGQQVTLRCSPISGHKSVSWYQQVLGQGPQFIFQYYEKEERGRGNFPDRFSARQFPNYSSELNVNALLLGDSALYLCASSFVSSYEQYFGPGTRLTVT.